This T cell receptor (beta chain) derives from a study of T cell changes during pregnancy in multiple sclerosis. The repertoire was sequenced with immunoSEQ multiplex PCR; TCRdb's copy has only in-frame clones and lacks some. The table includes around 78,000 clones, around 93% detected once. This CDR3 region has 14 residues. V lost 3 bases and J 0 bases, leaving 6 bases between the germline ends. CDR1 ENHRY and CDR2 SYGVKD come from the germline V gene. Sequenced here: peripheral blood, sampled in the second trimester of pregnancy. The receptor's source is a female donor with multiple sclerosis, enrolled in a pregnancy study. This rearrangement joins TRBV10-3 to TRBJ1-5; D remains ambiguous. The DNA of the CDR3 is TGTGCCATCAGTGAAAATTATAGCAATCAGCCCCAGCATTTT. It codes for CAISENYSNQPQHF.